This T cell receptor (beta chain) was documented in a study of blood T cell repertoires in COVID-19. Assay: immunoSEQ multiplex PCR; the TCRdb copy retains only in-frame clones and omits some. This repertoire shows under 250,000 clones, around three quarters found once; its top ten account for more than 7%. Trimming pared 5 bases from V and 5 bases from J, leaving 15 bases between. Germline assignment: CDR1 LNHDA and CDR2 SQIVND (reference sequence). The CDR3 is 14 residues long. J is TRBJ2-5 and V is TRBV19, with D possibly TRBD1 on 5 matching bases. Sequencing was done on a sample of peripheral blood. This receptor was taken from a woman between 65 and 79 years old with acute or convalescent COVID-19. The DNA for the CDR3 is TGTGCCAGTAGTGAGCCAGGGTTGGGTGAGACCCAGTACTTC. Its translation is CASSEPGLGETQYF.